The 3 T cell receptor beta chains presented below share a single source sample, sequenced in a study of shared clonotypes between healthy human individuals. Naive CD8 populations comprised CD45RO-negative cells positively selected for CCR7, excluding terminally differentiated effector memory CD45RA+ cells. The protocol was immunoSEQ multiplex PCR, while the TCRdb copy is restricted to in-frame clones and leaves out a portion. The table lists roughly 890,000 clones, 80% to 95% of them singletons. Sequencing was performed on naive CD8+ T cells sorted from blood. The receptors stem from a man aged 30 to 45 in good health.

This chain uses TRBV10-3 with TRBJ2-1; TRBD2 agrees at 10 bases. The germline CDR1 and CDR2 sequences are ENHRY and SYGVKD. V trimming: 4 bases; J trimming: 2 bases; junction bases outside the gene matches: 8. This CDR3 spans 17 amino acids. The CDR3 sequence: CAISVELAGITYNEQFF. CDR3 DNA: TGTGCCATCAGTGTGGAACTAGCGGGAATTACCTACAATGAGCAGTTCTTC.

The chain carries TRBV9 and TRBJ2-1, with 8 bases lining up with TRBD2. The V gene end was trimmed by 3 bases and the J gene end by 2 bases; junction bases not matched to a gene: 7. This CDR3 is 16 amino acids long. Germline V gives CDR1 SGDLS, CDR2 YYNGEE. CDR3 sequence (DNA): TGTGCCAGCAGCGGATCTCGGGAGGGAGCCTACAATGAGCAGTTCTTC. Its protein product is CASSGSREGAYNEQFF. Looking up the rest from reference TRBV9 and TRBJ2-1 gives the full variable domain: DSGVTQTPKHLITATGQRVTLRCSPRSGDLSVYWYQQSLDQGLQFLIQYYNGEERAKGNILERFSAQQFPDLHSELNLSSLELGDSALYFCASSGSREGAYNEQFFGPGTRLTVL.

V gene TRBV28 combines with J gene TRBJ2-3; TRBD1 or TRBD2 may be the D gene (5 bases each). The germline CDR1 and CDR2 sequences are MDHEN and SYDVKM. The CDR3 covers 13 residues. The V gene lost 7 bases and the J gene lost 4 bases, with 12 bases spanning the gap. The CDR3 sequence is CASIPEGSDTQYF. The DNA for the CDR3 is TGTGCCAGCATCCCCGAGGGGTCAGATACGCAGTATTTT.